A selection of T cell receptor beta chains follows, all from one sample in a study of blood T cell repertoires in COVID-19. TCRdb keeps only in-frame clones here, not all; method: immunoSEQ multiplex PCR. The repertoire has 200,000 to 250,000 clones, roughly 88% of them found once; the top ten carry 9% to 15%. The sequenced sample consisted of peripheral blood. The receptors were gathered from an elderly man with acute or convalescent COVID-19. Both conserved end residues are part of each CDR3. Each record gives: D gene, clone size, J gene, V gene, CDR3 DNA, CDR3 protein. D genes are given only for firm matches. Some rows have no size entry. The others give once, few or many, or a class for an expanded clone.

- | - | TRBJ1-1 | TRBV18 | TGTGCCAGCTCACCTTCTCTTGAGTACACTGAAGCTTTCTTT | CASSPSLEYTEAFF
- | few | TRBJ1-5 | TRBV7-2 | TGTGCCAGCAGCCGCGCGGGCGATCAGCCCCAGCATTTT | CASSRAGDQPQHF
- | - | TRBJ2-7 | TRBV5-1 | TGCGCCAGCAGCCCCCAGGGCACGGGAGTAGAAGAGCAGTACTTC | CASSPQGTGVEEQYF
- | once | TRBJ1-3 | TRBV20-1 | TGCAGTGCTAGTGGGAGGGCTGGAAACACCATATATTTT | CSASGRAGNTIYF
- | few | TRBJ1-3 | TRBV4-1 | TGCGCCAGCAGCCAGGTCGGAGAGAGAAGCACCATATATTTT | CASSQVGERSTIYF
- | - | TRBJ1-4 | TRBV6-5 | TGTGCCAGCAGCCCCTCCAGACACACTAATGAAAAACTGTTTTTT | CASSPSRHTNEKLFF
- | - | TRBJ1-2 | TRBV24-1 | TGTGCCCCTGGCGGCCAGGGGAGAAGGGGCTACACCTTC | CAPGGQGRRGYTF
TRBD1 | - | TRBJ1-2 | TRBV20-1 | TGCAGTGCTAGAGATAGGGCAGGGGGACCCTTC | CSARDRAGGPF
- | - | TRBJ2-2 | TRBV28 | TGTGCCAGCAGTTTACAGGGAAGGGACGGGGAGCTGTTTTTT | CASSLQGRDGELFF
TRBD1 | - | TRBJ1-5 | TRBV20-1 | TGCAGTGCTAGTCCACCGGGACAGTATCAGCCCCAGCATTTT | CSASPPGQYQPQHF
- | - | TRBJ2-1 | TRBV28 | TGTGCCAGCAGTTTAAAGAGTTGGTGGGCCAATGAGCAGTTCTTC | CASSLKSWWANEQFF
TRBD1 | - | TRBJ2-1 | TRBV5-1 | TGCGCCAGCAGCTTATCAGACAGGGGGGGCCTAATAGATGAGCAGTTCTTC | CASSLSDRGGLIDEQFF
TRBD1 | - | TRBJ1-1 | TRBV5-1 | TGCGCCAGCAGCTTAACAGGGAAGGGGGCCACTGAAGCTTTCTTT | CASSLTGKGATEAFF
- | - | TRBJ1-5 | TRBV27 | TGTGCCAGCAGGACAGGCCTGTATCAGCCCCAGCATTTT | CASRTGLYQPQHF
- | - | TRBJ1-5 | TRBV18 | TGTGCCAGCTCACGAGTAGATAGCAATCAGCCCCAGCATTTT | CASSRVDSNQPQHF
TRBD2 | - | TRBJ2-1 | TRBV24-1 | TGTGCCACCAGTGGGGATCTAGCGGGCTACAATGAGCAGTTCTTC | CATSGDLAGYNEQFF
- | - | TRBJ2-1 | TRBV5-1 | TGCGCCAGCAGCTTTGGAGGGACGAATGAGCAGTTCTTC | CASSFGGTNEQFF
- | - | TRBJ2-3 | TRBV6-5 | TGTGCCAGCAGTTTAGGCACAGATACGCAGTATTTT | CASSLGTDTQYF
- | - | TRBJ1-4 | TRBV28 | TGTGCCAGCAGTTTATCCATCGGGACTCCTAATGAAAAACTGTTTTTT | CASSLSIGTPNEKLFF
- | - | TRBJ1-3 | TRBV5-1 | TGCGCCAGCAGCCCCTTCCCGAACCGACAGGCTTCTGGAAACACCATATATTTT | CASSPFPNRQASGNTIYF
TRBD2 | - | TRBJ2-5 | TRBV7-2 | TGTGCCAGCAGCATTAGCGGGACTGAGACCCAGTACTTC | CASSISGTETQYF
- | - | TRBJ1-5 | TRBV10-2 | TGCGCCAGCAGTGCCTTGGGGGGGAATCAGCCCCAGCATTTT | CASSALGGNQPQHF
- | - | TRBJ1-3 | TRBV20-1 | TGCAGTGCTAGTGACCCAGTTACGGGAAACACCATATATTTT | CSASDPVTGNTIYF
- | few | TRBJ1-2 | TRBV19 | TGTGCCAGTAGTTCGGGGGGCAAGGTCTATGGCTACACCTTC | CASSSGGKVYGYTF
- | - | TRBJ1-1 | TRBV28 | TGTGCCAGCTATCAGGGTGGTGGCACTGAAGCTTTCTTT | CASYQGGGTEAFF
- | - | TRBJ1-2 | TRBV7-2 | TGTGCCAGCAGCTTACTCCGACAGGACAACTATGGCTACACCTTC | CASSLLRQDNYGYTF
- | - | TRBJ1-6 | TRBV6-6 | TGTGCCAGCAGTTCCCAGGGGACGTCGTCACCCCTCCACTTT | CASSSQGTSSPLHF